Below are 2 T cell receptor beta chains sequenced from a single sample in a study of CD4 T cells in relation to SARS-CoV-2 and coronaviruses. Clones were sequenced by immunoSEQ multiplex PCR, and TCRdb holds only the in-frame ones, with some missing. The table includes approximately 70,000 clones, over 90% detected once. Before the COVID-19 pandemic, during about 2011-2019, CD4+ T cells were taken from unexposed donors. The sample taken for sequencing was naive CD4+ T cells from PBMCs. Noted subset: naive CD4+ T cells isolated by negative enrichment. These receptors were taken from a human donor in good health.

The chain carries TRBV28 and TRBJ2-1; possible D gene TRBD2, 7 bases. The V and J ends lost 6 bases and 4 bases respectively, with 16 bases between them. The CDR3 sequence is 15 residues long. CDR1 and CDR2 (germline): MDHEN, SYDVKM. CDR3 amino acids: CASSRARGGYNEQFF. The CDR3 DNA follows: TGTGCCAGCAGCAGAGCTAGGGGGGGATACAATGAGCAGTTCTTC.

The V and J genes are TRBV9 and TRBJ1-4; D gene unclear. V was pared by 2 bases and J by 4 bases, with 6 bases between. CDR3 length equals 13 residues. Germline CDR1 is SGDLS and CDR2 is YYNGEE. CDR3 coding DNA: TGTGCCAGCAGCGTGGGTGATAATGAAAAACTGTTTTTT. It yields the protein CASSVGDNEKLFF.